Listed below are T cell receptor beta chains from one sample, sequenced in a study of blood T cell repertoires in COVID-19. The data were produced by immunoSEQ multiplex PCR, yet TCRdb's version contains in-frame clones alone and is incomplete. The sample gives about 240,000 clones, 86% of which show up once; more than 9% is in the top ten. The sequencing sample was made of peripheral blood. The receptors shown here come from a man older than 75 with acute or convalescent COVID-19. The CDR3 runs from the conserved cysteine through the conserved F or W. D genes are given only for firm matches. Size is stated for part of the rows, as once, few or many counts, or as a class when the clone is expanded.

abundance: few
d_gene: -
j_gene: TRBJ1-5
v_gene: TRBV3-1/TRBV3-2
CDR3aa: CASSQDTTGQPQHF
CDR3nt: TGTGCCAGCAGCCAAGATACAACAGGTCAGCCCCAGCATTTT

abundance: -
d_gene: -
j_gene: TRBJ1-2
v_gene: TRBV3-1/TRBV3-2
CDR3aa: CASSQDNSEVANYGYTF
CDR3nt: TGTGCCAGCAGCCAAGATAATTCTGAGGTAGCTAACTATGGCTACACCTTC

abundance: -
d_gene: -
j_gene: TRBJ2-6
v_gene: TRBV29-1
CDR3aa: CSVTRETPSGANVLTF
CDR3nt: TGCAGCGTTACCCGGGAGACCCCCTCTGGGGCCAACGTCCTGACTTTC

abundance: -
d_gene: -
j_gene: TRBJ1-1
v_gene: TRBV18
CDR3aa: CASSGAAEAFF
CDR3nt: TGTGCCAGCTCGGGGGCTGCGGAAGCTTTCTTT

abundance: -
d_gene: TRBD1
j_gene: TRBJ1-2
v_gene: TRBV11-2
CDR3aa: CASSFPGQGDYGYTF
CDR3nt: TGTGCCAGCAGCTTCCCCGGACAGGGTGACTATGGCTACACCTTC

abundance: -
d_gene: -
j_gene: TRBJ2-7
v_gene: TRBV3-1/TRBV3-2
CDR3aa: CASSQDVRGTYEQYF
CDR3nt: TGTGCCAGCAGCCAAGATGTGCGGGGTACCTACGAGCAGTACTTC

abundance: few
d_gene: -
j_gene: TRBJ1-4
v_gene: TRBV5-1
CDR3aa: CASSFGGSNEKLFF
CDR3nt: TGCGCCAGCAGCTTCGGGGGGTCTAATGAAAAACTGTTTTTT

abundance: -
d_gene: TRBD2
j_gene: TRBJ2-1
v_gene: TRBV5-6
CDR3aa: CASSQGLAGGGPYNEQFF
CDR3nt: TGTGCCAGCAGCCAGGGACTAGCGGGAGGGGGACCCTACAATGAGCAGTTCTTC

abundance: -
d_gene: -
j_gene: TRBJ2-7
v_gene: TRBV3-1/TRBV3-2
CDR3aa: CASSRGRDLDF
CDR3nt: TGTGCCAGCAGCCGGGGCAGGGACTTAGACTTC

abundance: -
d_gene: -
j_gene: TRBJ1-3
v_gene: TRBV5-1
CDR3aa: CASSPDIGSGNTIYF
CDR3nt: TGCGCCAGCAGCCCGGACATCGGATCTGGAAACACCATATATTTT

abundance: once
d_gene: -
j_gene: TRBJ1-4
v_gene: TRBV28
CDR3aa: CASSLRQINEKLFF
CDR3nt: TGTGCCAGCAGTTTGAGACAGATTAATGAAAAACTGTTTTTT

abundance: -
d_gene: -
j_gene: TRBJ1-5
v_gene: TRBV7-9
CDR3aa: CASSPIAGTQPQHF
CDR3nt: TGTGCCAGCAGTCCAATCGCGGGGACGCAGCCCCAGCATTTT

abundance: -
d_gene: -
j_gene: TRBJ2-7
v_gene: TRBV7-2
CDR3aa: CASSERGGGAYEQYF
CDR3nt: TGTGCCAGCAGCGAACGCGGCGGCGGGGCCTACGAGCAGTACTTC

abundance: -
d_gene: -
j_gene: TRBJ2-7
v_gene: TRBV4-3
CDR3aa: CASSQDGLNRVF
CDR3nt: TGCGCCAGCAGCCAAGATGGGCTCAACAGGGTCTTC

abundance: -
d_gene: TRBD2
j_gene: TRBJ2-1
v_gene: TRBV7-9
CDR3aa: CASSRDLGLAGGNEQFF
CDR3nt: TGTGCCAGCAGTCGGGATTTAGGGCTAGCGGGAGGCAATGAGCAGTTCTTC

abundance: -
d_gene: -
j_gene: TRBJ1-1
v_gene: TRBV7-2
CDR3aa: CASINAGAHEAFF
CDR3nt: TGTGCCAGCATCAATGCGGGGGCCCACGAAGCTTTCTTT

abundance: once
d_gene: -
j_gene: TRBJ1-4
v_gene: TRBV6-5
CDR3aa: CASIKGYNEKLFF
CDR3nt: TGTGCCAGCATTAAGGGGTATAATGAAAAACTGTTTTTT

abundance: -
d_gene: TRBD1
j_gene: TRBJ1-5
v_gene: TRBV6-1
CDR3aa: CASSAGTGVSGNQPQHF
CDR3nt: TGTGCCAGCAGTGCCGGGACAGGGGTGTCCGGCAATCAGCCCCAGCATTTT

abundance: -
d_gene: -
j_gene: TRBJ1-4
v_gene: TRBV24-1
CDR3aa: CATSDSGPNEKLFF
CDR3nt: TGTGCCACCAGTGATTCAGGGCCTAATGAAAAACTGTTTTTT

abundance: -
d_gene: TRBD1
j_gene: TRBJ1-5
v_gene: TRBV6-5
CDR3aa: CASSSHVDRGGPQHF
CDR3nt: TGTGCCAGCAGTTCTCATGTGGACAGGGGGGGGCCCCAGCATTTT

abundance: -
d_gene: TRBD1
j_gene: TRBJ1-1
v_gene: TRBV5-1
CDR3aa: CASSQLTGKDTEAFF
CDR3nt: TGCGCCAGCAGTCAGCTGACAGGGAAGGACACTGAAGCTTTCTTT

abundance: -
d_gene: TRBD1
j_gene: TRBJ1-1
v_gene: TRBV5-1
CDR3aa: CASSARQGTNTEAFF
CDR3nt: TGCGCCAGCAGCGCGCGACAGGGGACAAACACTGAAGCTTTCTTT

abundance: -
d_gene: TRBD1
j_gene: TRBJ1-6
v_gene: TRBV7-2
CDR3aa: CASSLGTGYNSPLHF
CDR3nt: TGTGCCAGCAGCTTAGGGACAGGTTATAATTCACCCCTCCACTTT

abundance: -
d_gene: -
j_gene: TRBJ2-7
v_gene: TRBV11-2
CDR3aa: CASSLSSVGAGSEQYF
CDR3nt: TGTGCCAGCAGCTTGAGCAGCGTGGGGGCGGGCTCCGAGCAGTACTTC

abundance: -
d_gene: TRBD2
j_gene: TRBJ2-1
v_gene: TRBV24-1
CDR3aa: CATSDFGSGGYNEQFF
CDR3nt: TGTGCCACCAGTGATTTTGGTAGCGGGGGCTACAATGAGCAGTTCTTC

abundance: -
d_gene: -
j_gene: TRBJ1-1
v_gene: TRBV19
CDR3aa: CASSDIPDTEAFF
CDR3nt: TGTGCCAGTAGTGACATTCCGGACACTGAAGCTTTCTTT

abundance: few
d_gene: TRBD1
j_gene: TRBJ1-2
v_gene: TRBV28
CDR3aa: CASRKGQGAVYGYTF
CDR3nt: TGTGCCAGCAGGAAAGGACAGGGGGCTGTCTATGGCTACACCTTC

abundance: -
d_gene: TRBD1
j_gene: TRBJ2-7
v_gene: TRBV29-1
CDR3aa: CSVDRGLGEQYF
CDR3nt: TGCAGCGTCGACAGGGGGTTGGGGGAGCAGTACTTC

abundance: -
d_gene: -
j_gene: TRBJ1-5
v_gene: TRBV2
CDR3aa: CASSVLLAQPQHF
CDR3nt: TGTGCCAGCAGTGTACTACTCGCTCAGCCCCAGCATTTT

abundance: -
d_gene: -
j_gene: TRBJ1-3
v_gene: TRBV5-1
CDR3aa: CASSALTGNSGNTIYF
CDR3nt: TGCGCCAGCAGCGCCCTAACAGGAAACTCTGGAAACACCATATATTTT

abundance: few
d_gene: TRBD1
j_gene: TRBJ2-6
v_gene: TRBV5-5
CDR3aa: CASSLTPGGSSGANVLTF
CDR3nt: TGTGCCAGCAGCCTAACGCCAGGGGGTTCCTCTGGGGCCAACGTCCTGACTTTC

abundance: -
d_gene: TRBD1
j_gene: TRBJ2-7
v_gene: TRBV3-1/TRBV3-2
CDR3aa: CASSQDRTGKIRF
CDR3nt: TGTGCCAGCAGCCAAGATAGGACAGGGAAGATACGGTTC

abundance: -
d_gene: TRBD1
j_gene: TRBJ1-1
v_gene: TRBV7-8
CDR3aa: CASSADRGRTEAFF
CDR3nt: TGTGCCAGCAGCGCTGACAGGGGGAGGACTGAAGCTTTCTTT

abundance: -
d_gene: TRBD1
j_gene: TRBJ1-1
v_gene: TRBV18
CDR3aa: CASSPRQGSNTEAFF
CDR3nt: TGTGCCAGCTCACCAAGACAGGGTAGTAACACTGAAGCTTTCTTT

abundance: -
d_gene: -
j_gene: TRBJ1-5
v_gene: TRBV5-6
CDR3aa: CASSFGGFNQPQHF
CDR3nt: TGTGCCAGCAGCTTCGGCGGGTTTAATCAGCCCCAGCATTTT

abundance: -
d_gene: TRBD1
j_gene: TRBJ1-3
v_gene: TRBV28
CDR3aa: CASIPGQVSGNTIYF
CDR3nt: TGTGCCAGCATACCCGGACAGGTCTCTGGAAACACCATATATTTT

abundance: -
d_gene: TRBD2
j_gene: TRBJ2-1
v_gene: TRBV3-1/TRBV3-2
CDR3aa: CASSRRLAGYDNEQFF
CDR3nt: TGTGCCAGCAGCCGTCGACTAGCGGGATACGACAATGAGCAGTTCTTC

abundance: -
d_gene: TRBD1
j_gene: TRBJ2-5
v_gene: TRBV5-1
CDR3aa: CASSPISDRGETQYF
CDR3nt: TGCGCCAGCAGCCCGATCTCTGACAGGGGCGAGACCCAGTACTTC

abundance: few
d_gene: TRBD1
j_gene: TRBJ1-5
v_gene: TRBV10-3
CDR3aa: CAISERGQGSNQPQHF
CDR3nt: TGTGCCATCAGTGAAAGGGGACAGGGGAGCAATCAGCCCCAGCATTTT

abundance: -
d_gene: -
j_gene: TRBJ1-5
v_gene: TRBV2
CDR3aa: CASSEASSNQPQHF
CDR3nt: TGTGCCAGCAGTGAAGCCAGTAGCAATCAGCCCCAGCATTTT

abundance: -
d_gene: -
j_gene: TRBJ1-1
v_gene: TRBV5-4
CDR3aa: CASSFGQSEAFF
CDR3nt: TGTGCCAGCAGCTTCGGACAGAGTGAAGCTTTCTTT

abundance: -
d_gene: -
j_gene: TRBJ1-4
v_gene: TRBV27
CDR3aa: CASSFSGTNEKLFF
CDR3nt: TGTGCCAGCAGTTTCTCAGGAACTAATGAAAAACTGTTTTTT

abundance: -
d_gene: -
j_gene: TRBJ2-3
v_gene: TRBV5-6
CDR3aa: CASSQRPGDTDTQYF
CDR3nt: TGTGCCAGCAGCCAACGGCCAGGGGACACAGATACGCAGTATTTT

abundance: -
d_gene: -
j_gene: TRBJ1-2
v_gene: TRBV28
CDR3aa: CASSLSEGLGYTF
CDR3nt: TGTGCCAGCAGTTTATCGGAGGGGCTCGGCTACACCTTC

abundance: once
d_gene: -
j_gene: TRBJ1-6
v_gene: TRBV3-1/TRBV3-2
CDR3aa: CASSPGADGSPLHF
CDR3nt: TGTGCCAGCAGCCCAGGGGCAGACGGATCACCCCTCCACTTT

abundance: -
d_gene: -
j_gene: TRBJ2-3
v_gene: TRBV28
CDR3aa: CASTLGGAVVAADTQYF
CDR3nt: TGTGCCAGCACCCTAGGGGGGGCGGTTGTCGCGGCAGATACGCAGTATTTT